A few counts support the clone carrying this TCR beta chain. This sample's time point: newly diagnosed GD, antithyroid drugs for less than 3 months. From PBMCs, RNA was extracted and then used to make the TCR library. This sample stems from a study of regulatory T cells in long-lasting Graves disease. Study-wide background: Recently diagnosed Graves' patients had received antithyroid drugs for under 3 months.

This CDR3 is 16 amino acids long. CDR1 PRHDT and CDR2 FYEKMQ come from the germline V gene (reference sequence). V was shortened by 3 bases and J by 0 bases, with 12 bases between the two germline ends. For TCR beta, libraries came from iRepertoire HTBI primers and Arm-PCR of CDR3 regions. TCRdb called the multiplex PCR reads again in MiXCR, with one record for every CDR3 protein. This repertoire shows hundreds of thousands of distinct CDR3 sequences, 16% found once; its top ten account for under 20%. The sample also formed part of further work on T cells in Graves' hyperthyroidism and ophthalmopathy.

The V and J genes are TRBV13 and TRBJ2-4; possibly TRBD1 or TRBD2 for D (5 bases each). The sample consisted of peripheral blood mononuclear cells (PBMCs), taken at new diagnosis, from a patient treated with antithyroid drugs. This TCR derives from a young woman with Graves disease. The CDR3 bases are TGTGCCAGCAGCTTTGGGGCGGGTATAGCCAAAAACATTCAGTACTTC. Translated: CASSFGAGIAKNIQYF. The full variable domain, with the rest looked up from reference TRBV13 and TRBJ2-4, is AAGVIQSPRHLIKEKRETATLKCYPIPRHDTVYWYQQGPGQDPQFLISFYEKMQSDKGSIPDRFSAQQFSDYHSELNMSSLELGDSALYFCASSFGAGIAKNIQYFGAGTRLSVL.